This T cell receptor (beta chain) was identified during a study of T cells expressing NK-cell markers. Across the study: The TCR beta repertoires originated in sorted CD3+CD56+NKG2C+, CD3+CD56+NKG2C- and CD3+CD56-NKG2C+ T cells.

The CDR3 is 15 amino acids. Germline CDR1 is MNHEY and CDR2 is SVGAGI. Notes on the study in general: Five or six of the donors carried dominant NKG2C+ clonotypes that took up about 1.0-7.5% of their CD8+ T cells. There were a handful of donors in whom these clonotypes also led the CD3+CD56-NKG2C+ fraction.

Following a re-call of the 5' RACE reads, TCRdb has one entry per CDR3 protein and lacks DNA. The sample table sets out 440,000 or so distinct CDR3 sequences. Worth noting for this clonotype: What it binds is unknown.

V gene TRBV6-5 combines with J gene TRBJ1-4; TCRdb designates TRBD1, a call that cannot be tested without DNA. The clonotype was recovered from a woman between 18 and 75 years old in good health. Sequenced material: blood T cells: a sorted CD56 or NKG2C T cell subset, CD4+ or CD8+ T cells, or bulk PBMC T cells (not recorded which). The CDR3 protein is CASSSDRGLREKLFF.